These T cell receptor beta chains were read from a single sample in a study of T-cell reconstitution after alpha-beta-depleted transplantation in children. TCRdb re-called the PCR reads through MiXCR, storing one row per CDR3 protein. The sample yields hundreds of thousands of distinct CDR3 sequences, around a third seen once. Sequencing used PBMCs from the stem cell graft donor, obtained from the stem cell graft. The receptors come from a human donor who donated a stem cell graft to a child with aplastic anemia. Each CDR3 is given with its conserved first and last residue. Each record gives: V gene, CDR3 protein.

>TRBV6-1
CASTRVWRDTQYF
>TRBV20-1
CSAKGLINEQFF
>TRBV6-1
CASTEWSGVTNEKLFF
>TRBV9
CASSVLAGGGEQFF
>TRBV3-1
CASTGGGEQYF
>TRBV4-3
CASSQARASGGNTQYF
>TRBV29-1
CSVRAGGNTGELFF
>TRBV5-5
CASSLAAGLNEKLFF
>TRBV27
CASSLSIEGVHNSPLHF
>TRBV20-1
CSARGRANYGYTF
>TRBV10-3
CAISDLGGQDNSPLHF
>TRBV12-3/TRBV12-4
CASRDPYGELFF
>TRBV24-1
CATSDSRWTSGKGGETQYF
>TRBV25-1
CASTEGSADTQYF
>TRBV20-1
CSAREPGQGLIPYEQYF
>TRBV6-5
CASSYSRQGASGYTF
>TRBV6-5
CASKGRVGEQFF
>TRBV29-1
CSVQAADWTYEQYF
>TRBV6-1
CASSRGGRNTEAFF
>TRBV5-1
CASSLGDSAAATIYF
>TRBV7-8
CASSSPGLREGTQYF
>TRBV20-1
CSARGEYRGYNEQFF
>TRBV11-2
CASSTTSERYF
>TRBV6-4
CASSPEEGDANTGELFF
>TRBV28
CASPKTGTAFMNTEAFF
>TRBV5-1
CASSLASGSRNEQFF
>TRBV6-1
CASSGSHSGGWNEQFF
>TRBV6-6
CAGRTRDGYTF
>TRBV5-5
CASSLTGQGTDEQYF
>TRBV7-3
CASSLNPGQPQHF
>TRBV29-1
CSVSTGQGNYGYTF
>TRBV29-1
CSVVAGGGYTF
>TRBV12-3/TRBV12-4
CASSPLGQGARETQYF
>TRBV5-5
CASSSDRGGYGYTF
>TRBV6-5
CASSYRLAGGPNTQYF
>TRBV12-3/TRBV12-4
CASSIAGSYEQYF
>TRBV10-3
CAISESGNYGYTF
>TRBV30
CAWSNSQWPQHF
>TRBV6-4
CASSGESSGSEQFF
>TRBV7-2
CASTRGPPGTYNEQFF
>TRBV29-1
CSAQEGGKGNEQFF
>TRBV7-9
CQGSTQGGELFF
>TRBV6-1
CASSGQPDQPQHF
>TRBV12-3/TRBV12-4
CASRGGRVSYNEQFF
>TRBV19
CASSILGNEQFF
>TRBV6-1
CASRAQGLTDTQYF
>TRBV7-2
CASSAGTTLNYGYTF
>TRBV6-1
CASSRLTGRHQPQHF
>TRBV6-1
CASSALTRGGTDTQYF
>TRBV5-6
CASTSVGQGAYNEQFF
>TRBV27
CASSTYYEQNF
>TRBV20-1
CSARDLNNNNEQFF
>TRBV11-3
CASSGGISGIRADTQYF
>TRBV6-4
CASRATGTGITGELFF